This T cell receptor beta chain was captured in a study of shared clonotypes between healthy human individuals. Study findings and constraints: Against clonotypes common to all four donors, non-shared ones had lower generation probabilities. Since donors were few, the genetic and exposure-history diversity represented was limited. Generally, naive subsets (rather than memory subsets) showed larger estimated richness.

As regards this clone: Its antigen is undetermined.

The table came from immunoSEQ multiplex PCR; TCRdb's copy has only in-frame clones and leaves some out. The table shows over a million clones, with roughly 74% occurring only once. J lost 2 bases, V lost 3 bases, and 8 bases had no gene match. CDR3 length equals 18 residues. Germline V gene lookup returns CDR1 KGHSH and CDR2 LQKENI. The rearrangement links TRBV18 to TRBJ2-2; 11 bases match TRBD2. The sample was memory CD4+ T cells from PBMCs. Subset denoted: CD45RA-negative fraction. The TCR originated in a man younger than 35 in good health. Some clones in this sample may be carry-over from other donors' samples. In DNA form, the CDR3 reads TGTGCCAGCTCACCGGGTACTAGCGGGAGAAAAAACACCGGGGAGCTGTTTTTT. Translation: CASSPGTSGRKNTGELFF. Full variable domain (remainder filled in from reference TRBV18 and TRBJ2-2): NAGVMQNPRHLVRRRGQEARLRCSPMKGHSHVYWYRQLPEEGLKFMVYLQKENIIDESGMPKERFSAEFPKEGPSILRIQQVVRGDSAAYFCASSPGTSGRKNTGELFFGEGSRLTVL.